This T cell receptor beta chain was observed in a study of CD8 T cells in Susac syndrome. Whole-study results and caveats: The study conceded that relatively few individuals underwent its TCR sequencing and HLA analysis.

TEMRA cells were FACS-enriched, with CD8+ and CD4+ T cells isolated negatively. It was with random hexamers that about 0.45 to 1 ug RNA was reverse transcribed. Across 54 Vbeta and 13 Jbeta, TCR beta CDR3 was amplified with immunoSEQ multiplex PCR. Each CDR3 protein gets one entry after TCRdb re-called the immunoSEQ multiplex PCR reads with MiXCR. The sample carries 250,000 to 300,000 distinct CDR3 sequences, more than 75% recorded once. V lost 4 bases, J lost 0 bases, and 7 bases lay in between. CDR1 is MDHEN, CDR2 SYDVKM, per germline. This CDR3 spans 13 amino acids. Concerning this clonotype: Its antigen remains unidentified.

V usage is TRBV28 and J usage is TRBJ2-7; the D gene is possibly TRBD1 (6 bases). Sequenced: CD8+ T cells from PBMCs. This TCR derives from a human donor with multiple sclerosis. The CDR3 DNA reads as TGTGCCAGCAGTTGGGGGCTCTCCTACGAGCAGTACTTC. It codes for CASSWGLSYEQYF.